This T cell receptor beta chain was sequenced in a study of early stage breast cancer tumors. Study context: About 70% of the 16 invasive tumors were ER+, PR+ and HER2-. Study results and limitations: Comparing each tissue with blood distinguished tumor from normal in most of the 16 patients.

As to this clone: The target antigen is unknown.

The CDR3 runs 15 residues. V lost 3 bases and J lost 2; bases outside the gene matches: 1. The germline CDR1 and CDR2 sequences are SGHNT and YENEEA. Profiled with immunoSEQ multiplex PCR; TCRdb holds only in-frame clones, not every one. The sample has tens of thousands of clones; about 80% are singletons. This chain joins TRBV11-3 and TRBJ2-6; 7 bases agree with TRBD2. The sequenced sample was blood. The receptor's source is a person aged 30-39 years with breast cancer. The CDR3 bases are TGTGCCAGCAGCTTGGGGGGGGCTGGGGCCAACGTCCTGACTTTC. Translated: CASSLGGAGANVLTF.